This TCR beta chain was captured in a study of cytomegalovirus exposure and HLA in healthy donors (dated 2017 in TCRdb). In terms of the full investigation: In an earlier analysis of around 540 of the donors, 276 Gb of sequence data and approximately 120 million unique TCR beta sequences from 150 million to 200 million T cells were reported. The study combined high-throughput TCR immunosequencing, statistical association of individual TCRs with disease status, and machine learning to predict cytomegalovirus infection status. Typing coverage varied by locus: roughly 629-630 donors for A, B, C, DRB1 and DQB1; more than 500 for DQA1; over 600 for DPA1; around 450 for DPB1. An earlier analysis of 587 of the donors applied high-throughput TCR beta sequencing to assess whether each TCR beta V gene segment acted as functional or pseudogenic. Besides the first cohort of 500 to 700 subjects, a separate validation cohort made up of 95 to 150 different subjects was used. Among the roughly 370 genotyped donors, around 79% belonged to the genetic ancestry cluster associated with self-reported Caucasian donors. Roughly 5 DR-DQ haplotypes were handled as single units for association and clustering because linkage in the cohort was strong. A later genetic analysis used genome-wide SNP genotypes for about 55% of the 666 donors, treating that subset as a discovery cohort. About 310 gigabases of sequencing data and 78 million or so unique TCR sequences were included in an early release covering under 650 HLA-typed donors. HLA typing included class I and class II loci at four-digit resolution. A later analysis re-analyzed previously published TCR beta repertoires from several hundred donors and added high-resolution HLA genotyping to study TCR occurrence patterns. Donor age, sex, ethnicity and CMV serostatus were compiled together with the repertoire data. Rather than using new phenotypic data, the later analysis identified candidate immune exposures from TCR beta sequences and from how often those sequences occurred across donors. Across approximately 400 genotyped donors of the cohort, an average of approximately 200,000 unique TCR beta nucleotide sequences per donor were sequenced, and 15% to 20% of those sequences were non-productive. The T cell repertoires of 666 subjects were profiled by immunosequencing and related to cytomegalovirus serostatus. The study aimed to test whether cataloging public T cell receptors could reveal signatures of past pathogen exposure. All discovery cohort repertoires had been generated on a single sequencing platform.

Note on this clone: It lacks a known antigen. Per-nucleotide qualities are absent, and no much larger clonotype sits a single base away.

CDR1 MNHEY and CDR2 SMNVEV were looked up in the germline V gene (reference sequence). From the cysteine up to the phenylalanine, the CDR3 has a length of 13 residues. The sequence is cut down to CDR3 DNA, 39 bases in frame from base 1. Compared with germline, V lacks 4 bases and J lacks 5 bases; bases without a gene match: 4. The cohort consisted of 666 healthy bone marrow donors. At the time of sampling, every cohort member was nominally healthy, though immune exposures that went unrecorded were likely present. The donor was CMV seronegative and was included in the group of 352 seronegative cohort members. A peripheral blood sample was provided by each donor, and peripheral blood mononuclear cells were used for TCR beta sequencing. Genomic DNA was extracted from the blood cell samples with the Qiagen DNeasy Blood Extraction Kit. What the authors observed across the whole study: Some IMGT-functional V segments, including TRBV6-2 and TRBV6-3, could not be told apart with the 87-base-pair reads, so those segments were excluded. This cohort had only TCR beta chains sequenced, and the lack of alpha or paired-chain data limited which features could be detected. A cluster of highly shared sequence variants was judged likely to be a technical artifact of the sequencing pipeline. Because counts were too low, more than 15 rarely observed V segments, including chromosome 9 orphons, were left out of the earlier analysis of some 600 of the donors. HLA typing was unavailable for some donors at each locus, so association tests used only the typed subset. Strong co-occurrence of HLA alleles, especially DR and DQ, made assigning TCR associations to individual alleles difficult. In an earlier analysis of 587 of the donors, most TCR beta V segments appeared in productive rearrangements about 87% or about 30% of the time, broadly matching IMGT annotations. Roughly uniform sequencing depth across donors was assumed in presence/absence analyses, although this assumption may not hold. Correlated functional status among segregating V segments might be attributable to linkage disequilibrium, but an unknown experimental factor could not be ruled out. In the study, approximately 160 TCR beta chains were listed as associated with cytomegalovirus. Most TCR sequences were observed very rarely across donors, whereas some public TCRs were present in many individuals. According to a later genetic analysis, donors in an Asian-associated ancestry cluster had fewer N-insertions in productive TCRs than the approximately 650-donor mean. Immune exposure information for the cohort was limited to CMV serostatus. In a later analysis, TCR association rates were found to vary across HLA loci, with the most associated TCRs seen for DRB1 alleles and the fewest for HLA-C alleles. A further reported finding was that TCR beta sequences accurately predicted the HLA-A and HLA-B alleles for most subjects in the first cohort. The classifier was reported to diagnose cytomegalovirus status with high specificity and sensitivity in both the original cohort and the validation cohort. A later analysis found that most CMV-associated TCR beta chains appeared HLA-restricted, with HLA associations seemingly driven largely by CMV exposure. Several of the top co-occurrence clusters appeared to be linked to parvovirus B19, influenza, CMV and Epstein-Barr virus, according to a later analysis. A few of the identified cytomegalovirus-associated TCR beta chains were confirmed in vitro to be specific for cytomegalovirus antigens. Specific HLA alleles were associated with 16,951 TCR beta sequences at a false discovery rate of 0.05 in a later analysis. It was suggested by the authors that the approach could potentially be generalized to other disease states and immunological phenotypes. In a later genetic analysis, a missense DCLRE1C variant was associated with V-gene and J-gene trimming of TCR beta chains, and the association was replicated in an independent cohort. In a later analysis, HLA-associated TCR beta chains showed more clonal expansion and lower generation probabilities than non-associated chains that were equally common.

Libraries came from the immunoSEQ multiplex PCR assay. The multiplex PCR relied on a mix of 60 forward primers for TCR Vbeta segments and 13 reverse primers for TCR Jbeta segments. Amplification of the CDR3 region of rearranged TCR beta genes was performed with a multiplex PCR assay on genomic DNA. On the Illumina HiSeq System, the amplified TCR beta libraries were sequenced as 87-base-pair reads. The authors processed their data as follows. A later analysis tallied around 82 million unique TCR beta chains across the 650 to 750 repertoires, and roughly 11 million of those chains were shared by two or more donors. Raw reads were error-corrected and collapsed into unique sequences by a nearest-neighbor algorithm in which closely related sequences were merged to remove PCR and sequencing errors. CDR3 sequences were aligned to IMGT reference sequences to assign V, D and J gene segments. For a sequence to be retained, a match of at least six nucleotides was required to both a V gene segment and a J gene segment. A rearrangement counted as productive if the CDR3 had no stop codons and remained in frame with V and J, and every other rearrangement counted as non-productive. Following IMGT convention, CDR3 was defined as the stretch from the second conserved V-encoded cysteine up to the conserved J-encoded phenylalanine. The earlier analysis of 550 to 650 of the donors excluded any sequence lacking an unambiguous match to a single V gene segment. In an earlier analysis of 587 of the donors, V segments were called functional above 56.7% productive rearrangements and were called segregating when the between-donor standard deviation exceeded 5%. A statistical classification framework was developed to diagnose cytomegalovirus status using the catalog of TCR beta chain sequences. V and J gene assignment, in a later analysis, came from comparing TCR nucleotide sequences with IMGT/GENE-DB human TR gene sequences. Using the TCRdist pipeline, a later analysis assigned CDR3 sequences along with most-parsimonious VDJ recombination scenarios. In a later analysis, every TCR beta chain was defined by the combination of its CDR3 amino acid sequence and its V-gene family, and reads without a unique V-gene family were dropped. In a later analysis, around 600 highly shared, low-generation-probability nucleotide sequences were removed to address suspected cross-contamination and a sequencing artifact. In a later analysis, a clonal expansion index for each public chain was calculated from normalized within-repertoire ranks of inferred template counts. Generation probabilities in a later analysis came from a VDJ recombination model fitted to out-of-frame rearrangements, and those results were checked against IGoR. Hypergeometric tests were used in a later analysis to score TCR-TCR, TCR-HLA and TCR-CMV co-occurrence, with a repertoire-size bias correction applied to the TCR pairs. A later analysis estimated false discovery rates by permuting HLA or CMV assignments 20 times. In a later analysis, co-occurring TCRs were grouped using DBSCAN, and TCRdist sequence similarity was added for clustering within HLA-allele-positive subsets. Repertoires with fewer than 30,000 or more than 120,000 public chains, plus five repertoires with anomalous nucleotide sharing, were excluded from co-occurrence clustering. As stored in TCRdb, this immuneACCESS dataset retains in-frame rearrangements with V and J assigned. A fraction of the clones does not appear; measured against another copy, unresolved V genes explain less than half of the discrepancy, and the remainder lacks a known reason. The DNA gave D and trimming, while V, J and clone size come from that table. This sample gives about 120,000 clones in total; approximately 75% of them show up just once. The top ten clones comprise more than 2.5% of the sample.

Sequencing input: PBMCs. This clonotype originated in a woman in her fifties or sixties in good health and CMV-seronegative. The sequence links TRBV27 to TRBJ1-2, and TRBD1 aligns with 7 junction nucleotides. The CDR3 loop reads CASSSTTGYGYTF. The DNA reads TGTGCCAGCAGTTCGACGACAGGGTATGGCTACACCTTC.